The next 2 T cell receptor beta chains were all read from a single sample in a study of cytomegalovirus exposure and HLA in healthy donors. Use of 60 Vbeta and 13 Jbeta primers characterized the PCR. The assay was immunoSEQ multiplex PCR, and TCRdb's table has in-frame clones only and misses some. Here the sample spans over 200,000 clones, about 72% being singletons. Material for sequencing was PBMCs. The receptors come from a male donor in good health and CMV-seronegative.

The J gene is TRBJ2-7, the V gene TRBV14; perhaps TRBD1 as D (6 bases). This CDR3 comprises 15 residues. Per the germline V gene, CDR1 is SGHDN and CDR2 is FVKESK. Trimming cost V 4 bases and J 3 bases, with 16 bases left between them. CDR3 loop: CASSPQQGPHYEQYF. CDR3 nucleotides: TGTGCCAGCAGCCCTCAACAGGGTCCCCACTACGAGCAGTACTTC.

This clone occurred a few times. The chain has TRBV2 and TRBJ1-5, with 10 positions matching TRBD1. The CDR3 loop spans 17 amino acids. V lost 6 bases to trimming and J lost 2 bases; unmatched junction nucleotides: 10. CDR1 is SNHLY, CDR2 FYNNEI, per germline. The CDR3 nucleotides are TGTGCCAGCAGCCTCCGCGACAGGGGGCTTGGCAATCAGCCCCAGCATTTT. As protein: CASSLRDRGLGNQPQHF.